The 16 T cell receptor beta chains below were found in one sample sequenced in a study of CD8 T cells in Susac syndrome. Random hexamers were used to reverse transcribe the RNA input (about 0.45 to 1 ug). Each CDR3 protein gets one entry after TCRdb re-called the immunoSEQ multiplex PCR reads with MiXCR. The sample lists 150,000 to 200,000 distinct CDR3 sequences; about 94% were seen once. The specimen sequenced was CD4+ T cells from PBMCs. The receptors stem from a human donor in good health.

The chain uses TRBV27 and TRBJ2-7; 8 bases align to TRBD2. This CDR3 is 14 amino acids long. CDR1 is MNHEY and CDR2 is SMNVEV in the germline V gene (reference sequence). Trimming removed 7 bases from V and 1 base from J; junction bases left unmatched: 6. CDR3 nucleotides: TGTGCCAGCAAATCCCGGGGGGGTTCCTACGAGCAGTACTTC. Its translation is CASKSRGGSYEQYF.

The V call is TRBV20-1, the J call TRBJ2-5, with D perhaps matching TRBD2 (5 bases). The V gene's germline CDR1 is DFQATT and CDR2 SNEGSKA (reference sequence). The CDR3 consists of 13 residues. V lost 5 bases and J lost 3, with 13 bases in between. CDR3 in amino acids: CSARIGLEETQYF. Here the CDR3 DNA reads TGCAGTGCTCGGATAGGACTGGAAGAGACCCAGTACTTC.

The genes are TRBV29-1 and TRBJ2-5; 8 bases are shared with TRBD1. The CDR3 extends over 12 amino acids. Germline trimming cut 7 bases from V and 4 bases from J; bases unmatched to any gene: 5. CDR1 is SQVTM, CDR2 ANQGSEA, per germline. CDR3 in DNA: TGCAGCGGATACAGGGGGTCAGAGACCCAGTACTTC. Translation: CSGYRGSETQYF.

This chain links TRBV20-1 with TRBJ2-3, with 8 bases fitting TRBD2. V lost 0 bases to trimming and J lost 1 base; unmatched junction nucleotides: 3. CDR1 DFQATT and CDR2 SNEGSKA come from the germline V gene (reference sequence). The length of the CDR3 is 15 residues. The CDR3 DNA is TGCAGTGCTAGAGATACACTAGCGGGCACAGATACGCAGTATTTT. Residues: CSARDTLAGTDTQYF.

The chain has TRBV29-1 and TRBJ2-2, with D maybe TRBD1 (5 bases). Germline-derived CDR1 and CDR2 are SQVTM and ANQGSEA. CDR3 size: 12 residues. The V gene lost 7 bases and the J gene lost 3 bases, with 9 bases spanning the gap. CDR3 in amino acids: CSGDSDTGELFF. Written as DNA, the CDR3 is TGCAGCGGTGACAGTGACACCGGGGAGCTGTTTTTT.

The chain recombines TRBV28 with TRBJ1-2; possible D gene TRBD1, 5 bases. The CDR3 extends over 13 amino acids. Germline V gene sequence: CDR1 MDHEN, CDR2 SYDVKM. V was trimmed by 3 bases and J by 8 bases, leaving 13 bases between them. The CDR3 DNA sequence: TGTGCCAGCAGTTTGAGGACAAGAGGAGGCTACACCTTC. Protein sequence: CASSLRTRGGYTF.

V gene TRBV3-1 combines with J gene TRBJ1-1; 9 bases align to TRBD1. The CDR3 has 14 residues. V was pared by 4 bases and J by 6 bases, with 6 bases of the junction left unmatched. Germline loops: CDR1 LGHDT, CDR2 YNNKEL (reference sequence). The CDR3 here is CASSRRQGGSEAFF. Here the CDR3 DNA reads TGTGCCAGCAGCCGCAGACAGGGGGGATCTGAAGCTTTCTTT.

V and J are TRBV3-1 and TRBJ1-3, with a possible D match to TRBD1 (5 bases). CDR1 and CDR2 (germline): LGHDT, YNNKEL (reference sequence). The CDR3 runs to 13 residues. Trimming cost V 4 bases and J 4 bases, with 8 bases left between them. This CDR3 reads CASSLGTGNTIYF. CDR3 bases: TGTGCCAGCAGCCTCGGGACGGGAAACACCATATATTTT.

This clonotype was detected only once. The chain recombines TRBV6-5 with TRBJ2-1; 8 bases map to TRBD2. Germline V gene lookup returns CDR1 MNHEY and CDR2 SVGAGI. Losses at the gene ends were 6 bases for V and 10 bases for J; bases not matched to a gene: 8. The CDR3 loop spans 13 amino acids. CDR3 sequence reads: CASRRGGGGEQFF. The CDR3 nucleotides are TGTGCCAGCAGACGAGGTGGCGGGGGGGAGCAGTTCTTC.

The CDR3 coding sequence is TGTGCCAGCAGCCCCAGGACAGCAGGTAATGAGCAGTTCTTC. It specifies CASSPRTAGNEQFF. V gene TRBV11-1 combines with J gene TRBJ2-1, with a weak D call TRBD1 (6 bases). The V gene lost 5 bases and the J gene lost 7 bases, with 15 bases spanning the gap. The CDR3 has 14 amino acids. Germline-derived CDR1 and CDR2 are SGHAT and FQDESV (reference sequence). Complete variable domain (other parts from reference TRBV11-1 and TRBJ2-1): EAEVAQSPRYKITEKSQAVAFWCDPISGHATLYWYRQILGQGPELLVQFQDESVVDDSQLPKDRFSAERLKGVDSTLKIQPAELGDSAMYLCASSPRTAGNEQFFGPGTRLTVL.

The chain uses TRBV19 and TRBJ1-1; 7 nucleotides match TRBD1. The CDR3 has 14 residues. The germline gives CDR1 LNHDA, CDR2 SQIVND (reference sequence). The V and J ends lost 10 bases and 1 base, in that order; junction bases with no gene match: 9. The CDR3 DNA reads TGTGCCACTCAACTGGGACAGAGGAACACTGAAGCTTTCTTT. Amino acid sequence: CATQLGQRNTEAFF.

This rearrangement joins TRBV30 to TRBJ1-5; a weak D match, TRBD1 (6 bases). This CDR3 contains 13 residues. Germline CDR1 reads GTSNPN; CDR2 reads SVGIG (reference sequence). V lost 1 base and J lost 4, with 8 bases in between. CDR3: CAWSGTGNQPQHF. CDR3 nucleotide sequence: TGTGCCTGGAGTGGAACAGGGAATCAGCCCCAGCATTTT.

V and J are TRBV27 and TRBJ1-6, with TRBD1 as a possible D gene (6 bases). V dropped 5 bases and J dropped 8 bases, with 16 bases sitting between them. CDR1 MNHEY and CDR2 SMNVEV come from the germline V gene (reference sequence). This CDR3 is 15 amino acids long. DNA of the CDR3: TGTGCCAGCAGTCAGAGCTACAGGGTACATTCACCCCTCCACTTT. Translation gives CASSQSYRVHSPLHF.

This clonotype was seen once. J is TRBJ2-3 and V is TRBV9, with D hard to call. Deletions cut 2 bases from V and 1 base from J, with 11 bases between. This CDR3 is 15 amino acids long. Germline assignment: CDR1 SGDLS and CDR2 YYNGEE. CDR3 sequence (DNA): TGTGCCAGCAGCGTTGATCAAGGTCGCACAGATACGCAGTATTTT. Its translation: CASSVDQGRTDTQYF. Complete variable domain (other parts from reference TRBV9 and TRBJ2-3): DSGVTQTPKHLITATGQRVTLRCSPRSGDLSVYWYQQSLDQGLQFLIQYYNGEERAKGNILERFSAQQFPDLHSELNLSSLELGDSALYFCASSVDQGRTDTQYFGPGTRLTVL.

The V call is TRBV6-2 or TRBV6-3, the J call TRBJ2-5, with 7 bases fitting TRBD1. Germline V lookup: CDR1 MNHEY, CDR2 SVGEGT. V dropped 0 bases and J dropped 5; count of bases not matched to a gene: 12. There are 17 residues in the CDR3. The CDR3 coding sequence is TGTGCCAGCAGTTACTCTTTATACGAAGGGGGCGGGGAGACCCAGTACTTC. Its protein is CASSYSLYEGGGETQYF.

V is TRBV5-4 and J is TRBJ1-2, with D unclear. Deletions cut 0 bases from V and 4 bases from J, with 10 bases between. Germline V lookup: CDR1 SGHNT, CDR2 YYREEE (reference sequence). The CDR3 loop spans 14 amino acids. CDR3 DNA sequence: TGTGCCAGCAGCTTGGGCAGCCAGACCTATGGCTACACCTTC. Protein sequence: CASSLGSQTYGYTF.